This TCR beta chain was recovered during a study of shared clonotypes between healthy human individuals. The CDR3 loop spans 13 amino acids. From germline, CDR1 is MGHRA and CDR2 YSYEKL. J was trimmed by 5 bases and V by 0 bases; bases with no gene match: 1. Assay: immunoSEQ multiplex PCR; the TCRdb copy retains only in-frame clones and omits some. Found here are about 2.1 million clones, around 95% of them singletons; the top ten hold more than 1.5%. Positively selected for CCR7, the CD45RO-negative cells used as naive CD8 cells excluded terminally differentiated effector memory CD45RA+ cells. The origin of this receptor is a man in his late teens or twenties in good health. Some clones in this sample may be carry-over from other donors' samples. Sequenced input: naive CD8+ T cells from PBMCs. The V call is TRBV4-1, the J call TRBJ2-7, with TRBD1 matching 7 bases. The CDR3 loop is CASSQERGHEQYF. Here the CDR3 DNA reads TGCGCCAGCAGCCAAGAGAGGGGGCACGAGCAGTACTTC.